Presented here are 21 T cell receptor beta chains from one specimen sequenced in a study of T cell repertoires in cytomegalovirus infection. A single record per CDR3 protein comes from TCRdb applying MiXCR to the reads. Altogether 350,000 to 450,000 distinct CDR3 sequences are present, around a sixth being singletons, with the ten largest covering less than 9.5%. Sequenced: PBMCs. All receptors derive from a human donor in good health (CMV status not recorded). Some clones in this sample may be carry-over from other donors' samples.

The chain carries TRBV6-5 and TRBJ1-1; D gene uncertain. The CDR3 length is 14 residues. V lost 0 bases, J lost 3 bases, and 8 bases lay in between. Germline V gene lookup returns CDR1 MNHEY and CDR2 SVGAGI. The CDR3 nucleotides read TGTGCCAGCAGTTACTCGGGCAGTTACACTGAAGCTTTCTTT. It translates to CASSYSGSYTEAFF.

This clonotype was counted only a few times. The V call is TRBV4-1, the J call TRBJ1-2, with D maybe TRBD1 (6 bases). Trimming shortened V by 0 bases and J by 0 bases, and 11 bases separated the two germline ends. CDR1 MGHRA and CDR2 YSYEKL come from the germline V gene. This CDR3 has 16 amino acids. This CDR3 reads CASSQEDSPANYGYTF. Written as DNA, the CDR3 is TGCGCCAGCAGCCAAGAGGACAGTCCGGCTAACTATGGCTACACCTTC.

This chain uses TRBV6-1 with TRBJ2-2, with TRBD2 identical over 7 bases. Per germline, CDR1 MNHNS and CDR2 SASEGT. J gave up 10 bases and V 7 bases, and 3 bases lay outside the gene matches. The CDR3 spans 11 residues. CDR3 residues: CASTSGEELFF. CDR3 DNA: TGTGCCAGCACCAGCGGGGAGGAGCTGTTTTTT.

Comments on this clonotype: The CDR3 end shows no conserved phenylalanine or tryptophan, and so a read error is likely. This sequence joins TRBV7-8 and TRBJ2-3; a weak D match, TRBD2 (7 bases). Trimming shortened V by 2 bases and J by 5 bases, and 8 bases separated the two germline ends. CDR3 length: 13 residues. CDR1 and CDR2 (germline): SGHVS, FQNEAQ. This CDR3 reads CASSLRGGDTQYL. The CDR3 region has the DNA TGTGCCAGCAGCTTAAGGGGGGGAGATACGCAGTATCTT.

V and J are TRBV18 and TRBJ2-1; D may be TRBD2 (5 bases). Trimming cost V 3 bases and J 13 bases, with 16 bases left between them. The CDR3 covers 13 residues. The germline gives CDR1 KGHSH, CDR2 LQKENI. The CDR3 DNA is TGTGCCAGCTCACCGGGAGCCGGGAATATACAGTTCTTC. This encodes CASSPGAGNIQFF.

This clonotype occurred many times. This chain uses TRBV7-2 with TRBJ2-3; D perhaps matches TRBD1 (5 bases). Trimming took off 5 bases at V and 0 bases at J, with 9 bases between the two ends. The CDR3 extends over 14 amino acids. Germline CDR1 reads SGHTA; CDR2 reads FQGNSA. The DNA of the CDR3 is TGTGCCAGCAGCGCCGGACACAGCACAGATACGCAGTATTTT. Amino acids: CASSAGHSTDTQYF.

The genes are TRBV7-2 and TRBJ1-1; possible D gene TRBD1, 5 bases. Germline V gene lookup returns CDR1 SGHTA and CDR2 FQGNSA. CDR3 length: 14 amino acids. Trimming took off 4 bases at V and 0 bases at J, with 9 bases between the two ends. The CDR3 DNA follows: TGTGCCAGCAGCTACCGACAGATGAACACTGAAGCTTTCTTT. Protein sequence: CASSYRQMNTEAFF.

Many counts were recorded for this clonotype. The V and J genes are TRBV7-2 and TRBJ2-3, with D uncertain. The CDR3 totals 14 residues. V lost 2 bases to trimming and J lost 0 bases, with 6 bases between them. Per germline, CDR1 SGHTA and CDR2 FQGNSA. The CDR3 DNA sequence: TGTGCCAGCAGCTTATTTCGGAGCACAGATACGCAGTATTTT. Its protein product is CASSLFRSTDTQYF.

This clonotype was found a few times. This chain links TRBV7-2 with TRBJ2-3; D might be TRBD2 (6 bases). Germline CDR1 SGHTA, CDR2 FQGNSA. Trimming stripped 3 bases from V and 2 bases from J, with 9 bases between. The CDR3 is 14 residues long. This CDR3 is CASSLGLHTDTQYF. CDR3 nucleotide sequence: TGTGCCAGCAGCTTGGGACTGCACACAGATACGCAGTATTTT.

V is TRBV10-3 and J is TRBJ2-1; 9 bases are a match to TRBD2. The CDR3 spans 13 residues. V was clipped by 10 bases and J by 5 bases; unmatched bases: 6. Germline CDR1 ENHRY, CDR2 SYGVKD. The CDR3 sequence: CATRLAEDNEQFF. Here the CDR3 DNA reads TGTGCCACCCGACTAGCGGAAGACAATGAGCAGTTCTTC.

In its sample, this clonotype was seen a few times. The genes are TRBV11-2 and TRBJ1-1, with 10 bases fitting TRBD1. The CDR3 has 15 residues. Germline CDR1 SGHAT, CDR2 FQNNGV. V gave up 5 bases and J gave up 4 bases; unmatched junction bases: 7. CDR3 bases: TGTGCCAGCAGCCGCGACAGGGGGCTGGGCACTGAAGCTTTCTTT. This sequence encodes CASSRDRGLGTEAFF.

This chain links TRBV7-9 with TRBJ2-5; D might be TRBD1 or TRBD2, each matching 5 bases. Germline V gene lookup returns CDR1 SEHNR and CDR2 FQNEAQ (reference sequence). V lost 5 bases to trimming and J lost 7 bases, with 23 bases between them. There are 16 residues in the CDR3. CDR3 sequence reads: CASSPLGERAYGTQYF. DNA for the CDR3: TGTGCCAGCAGCCCTCTGGGGGAGAGGGCTTACGGGACCCAGTACTTC.

This clonotype was observed a few times. This rearrangement joins TRBV12-3 or TRBV12-4 to TRBJ2-7; D is undetermined. The CDR3 has 14 residues. V was pared by 8 bases and J by 2 bases, with 16 bases between. CDR3 in DNA: TGTGCCAGCTCCGATCGCAGGCGGACCTACGAGCAGTACTTC. Residues: CASSDRRRTYEQYF.

There are a few counts of this clonotype. The CDR3 nucleotides are TGTGCCAGCAGATTGAGGGATTACAATGAGCAGTTCTTC. Translating it yields CASRLRDYNEQFF. The chain employs TRBV12-3 or TRBV12-4 and TRBJ2-1; tentatively, D is TRBD2 (5 bases). Trimming took off 6 bases at V and 4 bases at J, with 10 bases between the two ends. The length of the CDR3 is 13 residues.

This clonotype was seen at least ten times. This chain connects TRBV2 to TRBJ2-2, with D tentatively TRBD1 or TRBD2 (6 bases each). Germline CDR1 reads SNHLY; CDR2 reads FYNNEI. The CDR3 extends over 16 amino acids. Between the trimmed V and J ends, which lost 3 bases and 5 bases, there was a span of 16 bases. The CDR3 loop reads CASSERGALGTGELFF. The CDR3 DNA reads as TGTGCCAGCAGTGAGAGGGGGGCGCTGGGAACCGGGGAGCTGTTTTTT.

Only a few counts were recorded for this clonotype. V usage is TRBV12-3 or TRBV12-4 and J usage is TRBJ2-5; TRBD1 matches at 9 bases. V shed 6 bases, J shed 2 bases, and the junction held 1 base outside the gene matches. CDR3 size: 13 residues. In DNA, the CDR3 is TGTGCCAGCAGGGGGACAGGGCAAGAGACCCAGTACTTC. This codes for CASRGTGQETQYF.

Only a few counts were recorded for this clonotype. CDR3 DNA: TGCGCCAGCAGCCAAGTGGGCCGCTTCTACGAGCAGTACTTC. Its translation is CASSQVGRFYEQYF. This sequence joins TRBV4-1 and TRBJ2-7, with D unclear. CDR1 is MGHRA, CDR2 YSYEKL, per germline. The CDR3 spans 14 residues. Trimming left V 1 base short and J 3 bases short, with 10 bases between.

The V call is TRBV25-1, the J call TRBJ1-1, with D possibly matching TRBD1 (6 bases). Germline CDR1 reads MGHDK; CDR2 reads SYGVNS. V was cut by 10 bases and J by 8 bases, with 17 bases left in between. This CDR3 contains 12 residues. CDR3 amino acids: CATTPVGGEAFF. CDR3 bases: TGTGCCACCACGCCCGTCGGGGGCGAAGCTTTCTTT.

The chain links TRBV20-1 to TRBJ2-5; TRBD1 matches at 9 bases. After removal of 1 base from V and 12 bases from J, the junction contained 15 bases not matched to a gene. The CDR3 loop spans 15 amino acids. CDR1 and CDR2 (germline): DFQATT, SNEGSKA (reference sequence). The CDR3 DNA sequence: TGCAGTGCTAGAGTCCCGGGACAGGGCACCTTAGTAAAGTACTTC. Translated: CSARVPGQGTLVKYF.

This clonotype appeared many times. J is TRBJ1-1 and V is TRBV10-3; 10 nucleotides line up with TRBD1. The V gene end was trimmed by 7 bases and the J gene end by 3 bases; junction bases not matched to a gene: 5. Germline-derived CDR1 and CDR2 are ENHRY and SYGVKD. This CDR3 contains 14 residues. The CDR3 sequence: CAITRDRGYTEAFF. Here the CDR3 DNA reads TGTGCCATCACTCGGGACAGGGGCTACACTGAAGCTTTCTTT.

V gene TRBV5-1 combines with J gene TRBJ2-7, with D perhaps being TRBD1 or TRBD2 (6 bases each). Germline assignment: CDR1 SGHRS and CDR2 YFSETQ. Trimming cost V 4 bases and J 2 bases, with 13 bases left between them. This CDR3 region has 14 residues. The CDR3 loop reads CASSPGAPTYEQYF. The CDR3 DNA sequence: TGCGCCAGCAGCCCGGGGGCCCCGACCTACGAGCAGTACTTC.